The 18 T cell receptor beta chains reported below all come from one sample, sequenced in a study of Graves' ophthalmopathy and Graves' hyperthyroidism. Scientists amplified the TCR beta CDR3 regions from RNA transcripts. HTBI-primed first-round RT-PCR preceded second-round multiplex PCR. TCRdb recomputed calls from the multiplex PCR reads with MiXCR, one row per CDR3 protein. The sample has hundreds of thousands of distinct CDR3 sequences; 20% to 25% are singletons. Sequencing used peripheral blood. Source of these receptors: a woman aged 18-29 years with stable Graves' hyperthyroidism.

A note on this clonotype: A much bigger clone sits one base away, suggesting this may be a read error. The V and J genes are TRBV12-3 or TRBV12-4 and TRBJ1-1, with D possibly being TRBD1 (5 bases). V lost 6 bases, J lost 4 bases, and 18 bases lay in between. This CDR3 has 15 residues. The CDR3 region is CASSPAWTTSTEAFF. Here the CDR3 DNA reads TGTGCCAGCAGCCCCGCCTGGACAACGAGCACTGAAGCTTTCTTT.

This clonotype has ten or more counts. The rearrangement links TRBV20-1 to TRBJ2-5, with D perhaps TRBD2 (6 bases). This CDR3 has 14 residues. Deletions cut 6 bases from V and 0 bases from J, with 14 bases between. Germline V gene data show CDR1 as DFQATT and CDR2 as SNEGSKA (reference sequence). CDR3 region: CSAGGSANQETQYF. For the CDR3, the DNA is TGCAGTGCGGGGGGTAGCGCCAACCAAGAGACCCAGTACTTC.

This rearrangement joins TRBV7-9 to TRBJ2-7; no clear D. CDR1 and CDR2 from the germline V gene are SEHNR and FQNEAQ (reference sequence). The V and J ends lost 7 bases and 0 bases respectively, with 7 bases between them. The CDR3 runs 12 residues. For the CDR3, the DNA is TGTGCCAGCACCTCAAACTCCTACGAGCAGTACTTC. Protein sequence: CASTSNSYEQYF.

The chain couples TRBV2 to TRBJ2-7; a possible D gene is TRBD2 (5 bases). V was shortened by 9 bases and J by 4 bases, with 13 bases between the two germline ends. Per the germline V gene, CDR1 is SNHLY and CDR2 is FYNNEI. This CDR3 contains 12 residues. CDR3: CASLSGWYEQYF. The CDR3 region has the DNA TGTGCCAGTCTGTCGGGATGGTACGAGCAGTACTTC.

For this clonotype: A much larger clone is a single base away; this may be a read error. Here the CDR3 omits its conserved ending phenylalanine or tryptophan, so a read error is the likely source. This chain connects TRBV11-2 to TRBJ2-2, with D perhaps matching TRBD2 (5 bases). Germline V gives CDR1 SGHAT, CDR2 FQNNGV. Trimming pared 7 bases from V and 6 bases from J, leaving 9 bases between. This CDR3 contains 12 residues. The CDR3 region is CASKRVAGELFY. The DNA of the CDR3 is TGTGCCAGCAAGAGGGTTGCCGGGGAGCTGTTTTAT.

The sample holds many counts of this clonotype. This rearrangement joins TRBV29-1 to TRBJ1-2; D is unresolved. Deletions cut 4 bases from V and 2 bases from J, with 11 bases between. The CDR3 extends over 13 amino acids. Per the germline V gene, CDR1 is SQVTM and CDR2 is ANQGSEA. The CDR3 here is CSVVPRPNYGYTF. The CDR3, as DNA: TGCAGCGTTGTTCCGCGACCAAACTATGGCTACACCTTC.

In this sample, this clonotype turned up many times. This chain uses TRBV7-9 with TRBJ2-7; D might be TRBD2 (7 bases). Trimming cost V 0 bases and J 5 bases, with 11 bases left between them. From germline, CDR1 is SEHNR and CDR2 FQNEAQ (reference sequence). The CDR3 loop spans 14 amino acids. Here the CDR3 reads CASSLAGGGDEQYF. CDR3 DNA sequence: TGTGCCAGCAGCTTAGCAGGGGGGGGAGACGAGCAGTACTTC.

As regards this clonotype: A junction end diverges from the germline sequence, so it may reflect a read error. CDR3 protein: CASSAPVSSYDQYF. The CDR3 DNA follows: TGTGCCAGCAGTGCTCCGGTCAGTTCCTACGATCAGTACTTC. The genes are TRBV25-1 and TRBJ2-7; D remains ambiguous. The CDR3 runs 14 residues. Germline assignment: CDR1 MGHDK and CDR2 SYGVNS.

This clonotype came up many times. This chain uses TRBV6-2 or TRBV6-3 with TRBJ2-7, with 7 bases lining up with TRBD1. J lost 5 bases, V lost 7 bases, and 11 bases had no gene match. Per the germline V gene, CDR1 is MNHEY and CDR2 is SVGEGT. This CDR3 has 14 residues. The CDR3 DNA sequence: TGTGCCAGCACCCTCAGACAGGGTTTCGACGAGCAGTACTTC. Amino acids: CASTLRQGFDEQYF.

This clonotype was recorded a few times. A read error may account for a junction end that differs from germline. The J gene is TRBJ2-4, the V gene TRBV13; a possible D gene is TRBD1 (6 bases). Germline lookup yields CDR1 PRHDT and CDR2 FYEKMQ (reference sequence). This CDR3 contains 15 residues. This CDR3 is CATAPGHLAKNIKYF. As DNA, the CDR3 is TGTGCCACCGCACCGGGACACCTAGCCAAAAACATTAAGTACTTC.

This sequence joins TRBV2 and TRBJ1-6; 12 bases map to TRBD1. Germline lookup yields CDR1 SNHLY and CDR2 FYNNEI. This CDR3 is built from 16 residues. After removal of 6 bases from V and 4 bases from J, the junction contained 4 bases not matched to a gene. CDR3 protein: CASSGTGGFYNSPLHF. CDR3 in DNA: TGTGCCAGCAGCGGGACAGGGGGCTTTTATAATTCACCCCTCCACTTT. Combining the CDR3 with reference TRBV2 and TRBJ1-6 gives the whole variable domain EPEVTQTPSHQVTQMGQEVILRCVPISNHLYFYWYRQILGQKVEFLVSFYNNEISEKSEIFDDQFSVERPDGSNFTLKIRSTKLEDSAMYFCASSGTGGFYNSPLHFGNGTRLTVT.

This clonotype showed up many times. J is TRBJ1-6 and V is TRBV6-5; no reliable D call. In germline, CDR1 is MNHEY, CDR2 SVGAGI. V was clipped by 0 bases and J by 10 bases, with 16 bases between them. This CDR3 contains 16 residues. The CDR3 bases are TGTGCCAGCAGTTACTCGAAGGCCAGATTAAACTCACCCCTCCACTTT. Translating it yields CASSYSKARLNSPLHF.

This clonotype was counted between two and nine times. The rearrangement joins TRBV28 to TRBJ1-1, with D unclear. The V end lost 7 bases, the J end lost 4 bases, and 16 bases lay between the germline ends. The V gene's germline CDR1 is MDHEN and CDR2 SYDVKM. The length of the CDR3 is 14 residues. The CDR3: CASMPAVSLTEAFF. For the CDR3, the DNA is TGTGCCAGCATGCCAGCAGTCAGCCTCACTGAAGCTTTCTTT.

The table lists this clonotype with many counts. The genes are TRBV12-3 or TRBV12-4 and TRBJ1-6, with 8 bases lining up with TRBD1. The CDR3 loop spans 13 amino acids. With V trimmed by 3 bases and J by 14 bases, 6 bases remained unmatched. The CDR3 nucleotides read TGTGCCAGCAGTTTGTCCCACAGGGGGACCCTCCACTTT. Amino acids: CASSLSHRGTLHF.

This clonotype appeared many times. The chain uses TRBV30 and TRBJ2-7; D might be TRBD1 (6 bases). Trimming cost V 3 bases and J 7 bases, with 28 bases left between them. Germline V gene data show CDR1 as GTSNPN and CDR2 as SVGIG (reference sequence). The CDR3 covers 17 residues. The CDR3 is CAWRSTGTQTRRGEQYF. The CDR3 nucleotides are TGTGCCTGGAGATCAACCGGGACACAGACCCGACGTGGGGAGCAGTACTTC.

In this sample, this clonotype turned up many times. The J gene is TRBJ2-2, the V gene TRBV11-2; D remains unclear. The CDR3 is made up of 13 amino acids. Germline V gene sequence: CDR1 SGHAT, CDR2 FQNNGV. V dropped 1 base and J dropped 6 bases, with 6 bases sitting between them. The CDR3 DNA reads TGTGCCAGCAGCTTAGGATGGTCCGGGGAGCTGTTTTTT. Translated: CASSLGWSGELFF.

A few counts support this clonotype. The rearrangement uses TRBV12-3 or TRBV12-4 and TRBJ1-1; 7 bases match TRBD1. The CDR3 runs to 13 residues. V shed 6 bases, J shed 2 bases, and the junction held 3 bases outside the gene matches. CDR3 sequence reads: CASRTGRNTEAFF. CDR3 bases: TGTGCCAGCAGGACAGGGAGAAACACTGAAGCTTTCTTT.

This clonotype was seen at least ten times. V is TRBV7-2 and J is TRBJ2-7; D not resolved. Trimming removed 5 bases from V and 3 bases from J, with 11 bases in between. The CDR3 spans 13 residues. Germline V gene sequence: CDR1 SGHTA, CDR2 FQGNSA. The CDR3 DNA sequence: TGTGCCAGCAGCCGAAATACAGACTACGAGCAGTACTTC. Amino acids: CASSRNTDYEQYF.